The present T cell receptor (beta chain) was sequenced within a study of blood T cell repertoires in COVID-19. Study-wide context: Spain, Italy and the United States supplied samples that represented acute and convalescent COVID-19.

This clone showed up just once. Profiled with immunoSEQ multiplex PCR; TCRdb holds only in-frame clones, not every one. The data contain roughly 60,000 clones, roughly 90% of them singletons. Germline V gene sequence: CDR1 GTSNPN, CDR2 SVGIG (reference sequence). With 5 bases removed from V and 9 bases from J, the gap between germline ends came to 14 bases. The CDR3 sequence is 13 residues long. The sequenced sample was peripheral blood. V and J are TRBV30 and TRBJ1-6, with D possibly being TRBD1 (6 bases). The receptor comes from a man aged 50-59 years with active COVID-19. The CDR3 DNA is TGTGCCTGGCTAACAGGGTATGCTTCACCCCTCCACTTT. Translation: CAWLTGYASPLHF. Complete variable domain (other parts from reference TRBV30 and TRBJ1-6): SQTIHQWPATLVQPVGSPLSLECTVEGTSNPNLYWYRQAAGRGLQLLFYSVGIGQISSEVPQNLSASRPQDRQFILSSKKLLLSDSGFYLCAWLTGYASPLHFGNGTRLTVT.